The TCR beta chain under discussion was sequenced for a study of regulatory T cells in long-lasting Graves disease. The germline V gene has CDR1 SGHTA and CDR2 FQGTGA. V was clipped by 5 bases and J by 4 bases, with 8 bases between them. The CDR3 contains 13 residues. This clonotype appeared a few times. Time point described: persistent/refractory GD, antithyroid drugs over 5 years with positive TRAb. Isolated PBMC RNA provided the starting material for the TCR library. HTBI primers from iRepertoire and Arm-PCR of CDR3 regions yielded the TCR beta libraries. TCRdb reprocessed the multiplex PCR reads via MiXCR and lists one record per CDR3 protein. Of about 470,000 distinct CDR3 sequences listed, under 25% are singletons.

This receptor was obtained from a female donor with Graves disease. The sample consisted of peripheral blood mononuclear cells (PBMCs), taken when the disease was refractory, from a patient treated with antithyroid drugs. This chain joins TRBV7-3 and TRBJ2-2; D is unclear. The CDR3 coding sequence is TGTGCCAGCAGCGAAATCGGCACCGGGGAGCTGTTTTTT. As protein: CASSEIGTGELFF.